A single sample gave rise to the 22 T cell receptor beta chains below, sequenced in a study of cytomegalovirus exposure and HLA in healthy donors. Both 60 Vbeta primers and 13 Jbeta primers went into the PCR. The table came from immunoSEQ multiplex PCR; TCRdb's copy has only in-frame clones and leaves some out. This table has 150,000 to 200,000 clones, over 80% appearing once. What was sequenced was PBMCs. Receptors originate from a woman in her late teens or twenties in good health and CMV-seronegative.

The chain employs TRBV19 and TRBJ2-7, with 8 bases identical to TRBD2. V lost 3 bases to trimming and J lost 0 bases; unmatched junction nucleotides: 10. The germline gives CDR1 LNHDA, CDR2 SQIVND (reference sequence). The CDR3 length is 17 residues. CDR3 sequence reads: CASSIGLLAAPSYEQYF. The CDR3 DNA sequence: TGTGCCAGTAGTATCGGGCTACTAGCGGCGCCCTCCTACGAGCAGTACTTC.

The chain recombines TRBV5-1 with TRBJ2-1; 7 bases line up with TRBD1. This CDR3 contains 15 residues. J lost 2 bases, V lost 0 bases, and 2 bases had no gene match. In germline, CDR1 is SGHRS, CDR2 YFSETQ. The CDR3 sequence is CASSLEGATYNEQFF. The CDR3 region has the DNA TGCGCCAGCAGCTTGGAGGGGGCTACCTACAATGAGCAGTTCTTC.

On this clone: At one end, the junction sequence differs from germline, possibly due to a read error. This chain links TRBV2 with TRBJ2-6; tentatively, D is TRBD1 (5 bases). CDR1 and CDR2 (germline): SNHLY, FYNNEI. The CDR3 is 15 residues long. The CDR3 protein is CASSEGISGANGLTF. In DNA, the CDR3 is TGTGCCAGCAGCGAAGGGATCTCTGGGGCCAACGGCCTGACTTTC. Based on the CDR3 plus reference TRBV2 and TRBJ2-6, the full variable domain is EPEVTQTPSHQVTQMGQEVILRCVPISNHLYFYWYRQILGQKVEFLVSFYNNEISEKSEIFDDQFSVERPDGSNFTLKIRSTKLEDSAMYFCASSEGISGANGLTFGAGSRLTVL.

V usage is TRBV19 and J usage is TRBJ2-7, with 12 bases aligning to TRBD2. CDR1 is LNHDA and CDR2 is SQIVND in the germline V gene (reference sequence). V was pared by 8 bases and J by 7 bases, with 27 bases of the junction left unmatched. This CDR3 comprises 20 residues. The CDR3 sequence: CASPPHPGNPLAGGPSEQYF. The CDR3 region has the DNA TGTGCCAGTCCCCCCCACCCTGGCAACCCCCTAGCGGGGGGGCCGAGTGAGCAGTACTTC.

V usage is TRBV6-5 and J usage is TRBJ1-3; no firm D call. Trimming took 6 bases from V and 7 from J, leaving 16 bases between them. The CDR3 has 14 residues. The germline V gene has CDR1 MNHEY and CDR2 SVGAGI. CDR3 nucleotide sequence: TGTGCCAGCAGGGGAGACGCCTTCGGGAACACCATATATTTT. Its protein product is CASRGDAFGNTIYF.

The rearrangement uses TRBV28 and TRBJ1-2; D gene unclear. Germline values: CDR1 MDHEN, CDR2 SYDVKM. The CDR3 covers 13 residues. Trimming took off 2 bases at V and 4 bases at J, with 8 bases between the two ends. The CDR3 bases are TGTGCCAGCAGTTTAAAACAGCTCTATGGCTACACCTTC. Encoded protein: CASSLKQLYGYTF.

CDR3 residues: CASSLRRRGPTLTDTQYF. In DNA, the CDR3 is TGTGCCAGCAGCTTACGTAGGAGGGGGCCAACTCTCACAGATACGCAGTATTTT. The chain joins TRBV11-2 to TRBJ2-3, with D possibly matching TRBD1 (7 bases). Trimming pared 2 bases from V and 2 bases from J, leaving 20 bases between. The CDR3 is 18 residues long. The germline V gene encodes CDR1 SGHAT and CDR2 FQNNGV.

The chain employs TRBV6-1 and TRBJ1-1, with a tentative D call TRBD1 (5 bases). In germline, CDR1 is MNHNS, CDR2 SASEGT. This CDR3 comprises 13 residues. The V and J ends lost 2 bases and 4 bases respectively, with 8 bases between them. In nucleotides, the CDR3 is TGTGCCAGCAGTGAACAGGGAGGCACTGAAGCTTTCTTT. Translated: CASSEQGGTEAFF.

The CDR3 DNA reads as TGCGCCAGCAGCCCCTGGAGAGGGGATACGCAGTATTTT. Translated: CASSPWRGDTQYF. The rearrangement joins TRBV4-1 to TRBJ2-3, with a possible D match to TRBD2 (5 bases). The CDR3 covers 13 residues. CDR1 and CDR2 from the germline V gene are MGHRA and YSYEKL. Trimming took 4 bases from V and 6 from J, leaving 11 bases between them.

The V call is TRBV5-4, the J call TRBJ2-2, with D possibly being TRBD2 (6 bases). The CDR3 loop spans 17 amino acids. V lost 4 bases and J 6 bases, leaving 22 bases between the germline ends. From germline, CDR1 is SGHNT and CDR2 YYREEE (reference sequence). CDR3 nucleotides: TGTGCCAGCAGCCCCTTGACGGGGGTTGCTGATGCCGGGGAGCTGTTTTTT. It yields the protein CASSPLTGVADAGELFF. Based on the CDR3 plus reference TRBV5-4 and TRBJ2-2, the full variable domain is ETGVTQSPTHLIKTRGQQVTLRCSSQSGHNTVSWYQQALGQGPQFIFQYYREEENGRGNFPPRFSGLQFPNYSSELNVNALELDDSALYLCASSPLTGVADAGELFFGEGSRLTVL.

The J gene is TRBJ1-4, the V gene TRBV7-2, with 8 bases that match TRBD1. The CDR3 consists of 15 residues. Germline V gene sequence: CDR1 SGHTA, CDR2 FQGNSA. The junction had 9 bases not matched to a gene; V was cut back by 4 bases and J by 8 bases. CDR3 nucleotide sequence: TGTGCCAGCAGCTCGCCGACAGGGGCATACGAAAAACTGTTTTTT. Its translation is CASSSPTGAYEKLFF.

This chain uses TRBV5-1 with TRBJ1-2; 10 bases map to TRBD1. Germline V gives CDR1 SGHRS, CDR2 YFSETQ. J was trimmed by 4 bases and V by 4 bases; bases with no gene match: 13. There are 17 residues in the CDR3. The CDR3 region is CASSRTIDRGPLYGYTF. The CDR3 bases are TGCGCCAGCAGCCGAACAATCGACAGGGGGCCCCTCTATGGCTACACCTTC.

The genes are TRBV27 and TRBJ2-2; D ambiguous. This CDR3 spans 16 amino acids. V gave up 3 bases and J gave up 2 bases, with 13 bases separating them. Germline CDR1 and CDR2: MNHEY and SMNVEV (reference sequence). As DNA, the CDR3 is TGTGCCAGCAGTTTTGGCCTAGGCGTTAACACCGGGGAGCTGTTTTTT. Translation: CASSFGLGVNTGELFF.

The sample holds a few counts of this clone. The rearrangement joins TRBV6-5 to TRBJ1-1; no reliable D call. Germline assignment: CDR1 MNHEY and CDR2 SVGAGI. The CDR3 totals 15 residues. With 8 bases removed from V and 0 bases from J, the gap between germline ends came to 16 bases. CDR3 region: CASAASYHMNTEAFF. The CDR3 DNA reads TGTGCCAGCGCCGCCTCGTATCACATGAACACTGAAGCTTTCTTT.

The CDR3 reads CASSLAGLGGNTQYF. The CDR3 coding sequence is TGTGCCAGCAGCTTAGCGGGTTTAGGCGGGAATACGCAGTATTTT. The chain links TRBV7-9 to TRBJ2-3, with D possibly being TRBD2 (6 bases). V was clipped by 0 bases and J by 7 bases, with 14 bases between them. From germline, CDR1 is SEHNR and CDR2 FQNEAQ (reference sequence). This CDR3 is 15 amino acids long. The complete variable domain, with remaining parts taken from reference TRBV7-9 and TRBJ2-3, reads DTGVSQNPRHKITKRGQNVTFRCDPISEHNRLYWYRQTLGQGPEFLTYFQNEAQLEKSRLLSDRFSAERPKGSFSTLEIQRTEQGDSAMYLCASSLAGLGGNTQYFGPGTRLTVL.

The CDR3 loop is CASSPGGRGVSDTQYF. Written as DNA, the CDR3 is TGTGCCAGCAGCCCTGGGGGGCGGGGGGTCTCAGATACGCAGTATTTT. This rearrangement joins TRBV9 to TRBJ2-3; 8 bases match TRBD2. The germline V gene encodes CDR1 SGDLS and CDR2 YYNGEE. The CDR3 has 16 amino acids. Trimming took 4 bases from V and 4 from J; bases not matched to a gene: 11.

The genes are TRBV6-4 and TRBJ1-3; unclear D gene. CDR3 length: 14 amino acids. From germline, CDR1 is MRHNA and CDR2 SNTAGT. Trimming cost V 6 bases and J 0 bases, with 9 bases left between them. The CDR3 here is CASSPESSGNTIYF. The CDR3 DNA reads TGTGCCAGCAGCCCCGAGAGCTCTGGAAACACCATATATTTT.

The chain is built from TRBV6-6 and TRBJ1-2; D might be TRBD1 (6 bases). Germline CDR1 is MNHNY and CDR2 is SVGAGI (reference sequence). Trimming left V 0 bases short and J 6 bases short, with 11 bases between. The CDR3 runs 14 residues. CDR3 DNA sequence: TGTGCCAGCAGTTACTCTTCTGGGGGCGATGGCTACACCTTC. Translated: CASSYSSGGDGYTF.

The gene calls are TRBV5-5 and TRBJ2-3; D not certain. This CDR3 is built from 12 residues. Germline values: CDR1 SGHKS, CDR2 YYEKEE (reference sequence). Trimming pared 4 bases from V and 7 bases from J, leaving 10 bases between. In nucleotides, the CDR3 is TGTGCCAGCAGCCGCCTACGATATACGCAGTATTTT. It translates to CASSRLRYTQYF.

This chain links TRBV4-1 with TRBJ2-1, with D possibly TRBD2 on 6 matching bases. CDR3 length: 16 amino acids. Per germline, CDR1 MGHRA and CDR2 YSYEKL. V was shortened by 4 bases and J by 5 bases, with 18 bases between the two germline ends. As DNA, the CDR3 is TGCGCCAGCAGCCCCCACCAACTAGCACCCGACAATGAGCAGTTCTTC. Amino acid sequence: CASSPHQLAPDNEQFF.

The table lists this clone with a count of one. CDR3 sequence: CAWSLGGKDTQYF. The CDR3 DNA follows: TGTGCCTGGAGTCTCGGGGGGAAAGATACGCAGTATTTT. The chain has TRBV30 and TRBJ2-3; 7 bases fit TRBD2. Germline V gene sequence: CDR1 GTSNPN, CDR2 SVGIG (reference sequence). The CDR3 spans 13 residues. Trimming cost V 2 bases and J 5 bases; bases outside gene matches: 4.

The rearrangement joins TRBV21-1 to TRBJ2-3; the tabulated D call, TRBD2, remains unverified against the DNA. TRBV21-1 is a recognized pseudogene. The CDR3 length is 17 residues. The CDR3 region has the DNA TGTGCCACAAAGGGGGTAGCGGGGGGGCCAATCACAGATACGCAGTATTTT. It codes for CATKGVAGGPITDTQYF.